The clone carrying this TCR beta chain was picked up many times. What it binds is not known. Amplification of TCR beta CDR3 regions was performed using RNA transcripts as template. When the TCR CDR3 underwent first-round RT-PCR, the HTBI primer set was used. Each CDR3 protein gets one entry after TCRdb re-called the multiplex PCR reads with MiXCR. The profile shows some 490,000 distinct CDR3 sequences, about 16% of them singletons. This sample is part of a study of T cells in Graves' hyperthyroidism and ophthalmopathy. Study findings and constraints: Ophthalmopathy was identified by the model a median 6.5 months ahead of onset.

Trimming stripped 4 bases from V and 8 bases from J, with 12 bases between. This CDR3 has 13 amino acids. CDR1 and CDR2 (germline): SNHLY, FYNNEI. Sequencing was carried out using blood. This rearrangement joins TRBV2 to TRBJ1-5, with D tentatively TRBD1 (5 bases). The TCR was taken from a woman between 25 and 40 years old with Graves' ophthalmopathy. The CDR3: CASSGQPGEPQHF. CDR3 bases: TGTGCCAGCAGTGGACAACCGGGGGAGCCCCAGCATTTT.